This note documents a single T cell receptor (beta chain) sequence. The target of this receptor is not known. Base qualities were left out, and no much larger clone turns up one base away. CDR1 SQVTM and CDR2 ANQGSEA are derived from the germline V gene. Trimming at the junction amounts to 3 bases on V and 1 base on J, and the germline ends lie 18 bases apart. Its CDR3 holds 16 amino acids, cysteine through phenylalanine. Only the CDR3 DNA stays, 48 bases, in frame from base 1. This sample was included in a study of control samples from healthy donors and cancer patients (dated by TCRdb to 2020 to 2021). Libraries were built with the immunoSEQ multiplex PCR assay. The source is immuneACCESS, and TCRdb retained only in-frame sequences with V and J called. Part of the clones is not carried over; for the studies checked, unresolved V genes explain less than half of this, and the remainder is unexplained. For this sample the table gives approximately 20,000 clones, of which around 83% were detected only once. Together, the top ten hold around a tenth of the sample.

This TCR was recovered from a woman between 65 and 79 years old with colorectal cancer. The rearrangement joined TRBV29-1 to TRBJ2-5; the D segment could be TRBD1, given 5 matching bases. The sequencing sample was made of PBMCs. The CDR3 in this case is CSVDDTGQYFQETQYF. The DNA reads as follows: TGCAGCGTTGACGATACCGGACAATATTTCCAAGAGACCCAGTACTTC.